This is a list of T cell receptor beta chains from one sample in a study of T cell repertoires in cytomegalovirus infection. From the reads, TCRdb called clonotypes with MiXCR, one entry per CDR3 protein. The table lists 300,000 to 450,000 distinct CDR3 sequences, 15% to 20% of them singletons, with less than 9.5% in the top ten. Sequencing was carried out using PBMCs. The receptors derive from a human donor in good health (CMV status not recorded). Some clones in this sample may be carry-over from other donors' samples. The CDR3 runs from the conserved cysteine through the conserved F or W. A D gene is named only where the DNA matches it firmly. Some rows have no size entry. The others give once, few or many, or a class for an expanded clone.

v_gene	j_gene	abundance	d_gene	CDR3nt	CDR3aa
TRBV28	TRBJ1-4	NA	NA	TGTGCCAGCAGTTCAACGACAGAAAAACTGTTTTTT	CASSSTTEKLFF
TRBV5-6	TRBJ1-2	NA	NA	TGTGCCAGCAGCCCAAACAGCTTGGGCTATGGCTACACCTTC	CASSPNSLGYGYTF
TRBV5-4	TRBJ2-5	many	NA	TGTGCCAGCAGCTTACAGAACAACCAAGAGACCCAGTACTTC	CASSLQNNQETQYF
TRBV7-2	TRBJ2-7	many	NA	TGTGCCAGCAGCCCGCTGCTGTCATTTCGGTTGTACTCCTACGAGCAGTACTTC	CASSPLLSFRLYSYEQYF
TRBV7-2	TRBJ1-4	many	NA	TGTGCCAGCAGCTTAAAAGGTGGAGAAAAACTGTTTTTT	CASSLKGGEKLFF
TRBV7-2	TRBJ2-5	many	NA	TGTGCCAGCAGCTTCGGCGGGGAGGCGGTAGAGACCCAGTACTTC	CASSFGGEAVETQYF
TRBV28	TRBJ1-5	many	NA	TGTGCCAGCAGTTCACAGGGTATCAATCAGCGGCCCCAGCATTTT	CASSSQGINQRPQHF
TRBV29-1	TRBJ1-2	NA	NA	TGCAGCGCTCTAACCCCCGGGGTAAACTATGGCTACACCTTC	CSALTPGVNYGYTF
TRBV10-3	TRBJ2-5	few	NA	TGTGCCATCAGTGATAAGGGGCGGGGAGAGACCCAGTACTTC	CAISDKGRGETQYF
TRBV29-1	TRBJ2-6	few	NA	TGCAGCGTTGTGGCAGGAGCTGGGGCCAACGTCCTGACTTTC	CSVVAGAGANVLTF
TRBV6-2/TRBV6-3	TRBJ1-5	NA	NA	TGTGCCAGCAGTTACTCCAGGGAGGGTCAGCCCCAGCATTTT	CASSYSREGQPQHF
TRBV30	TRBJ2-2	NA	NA	TGTGCCTGGAGTGTTAAGAACACCGGGGAGCTGTTTTTT	CAWSVKNTGELFF
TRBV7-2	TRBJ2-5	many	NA	TGTGCCAGCAGCTTTATGCGGGGCGAGACCCAGTACTTC	CASSFMRGETQYF
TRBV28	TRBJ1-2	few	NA	TGTGCCAGTTACCTCGGGGGTGGCTACACCTTC	CASYLGGGYTF
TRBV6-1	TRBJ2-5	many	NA	TGTGCCAGCAGTGTCGGACAGCTGGGCGGAGAGACCCAGTACTTC	CASSVGQLGGETQYF
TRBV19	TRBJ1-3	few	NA	TGTGCCAGTAAGTTCTCTTCTGGAAACACCATATATTTT	CASKFSSGNTIYF
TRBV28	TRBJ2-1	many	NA	TGTGCCAGCAGTTTCGGTGCCCCGGGGACCCGTAATCCGTTGAATGAGCAGTTCTTC	CASSFGAPGTRNPLNEQFF
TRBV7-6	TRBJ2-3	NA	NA	TGTGCCAGCAGCTTAGGGGGGGCGACGCAGTATTTT	CASSLGGATQYF
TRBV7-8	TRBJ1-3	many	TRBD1	TGTGCCAGCAGCCCCGACAGGGTAGAAAACACCATATATTTT	CASSPDRVENTIYF
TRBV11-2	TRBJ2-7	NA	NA	TGTGCCAGCAGCTCTGGGGACGAGCAGTACTTC	CASSSGDEQYF
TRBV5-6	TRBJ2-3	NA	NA	TGTGCCAGCAGCTTGCTCCCCCTCGGACTCACAGATACGCAGTATTTT	CASSLLPLGLTDTQYF
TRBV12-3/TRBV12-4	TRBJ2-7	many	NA	TGTGCCAGCAGTTTAGCGGGGCTAGTCTACGAGCAGTACTTC	CASSLAGLVYEQYF
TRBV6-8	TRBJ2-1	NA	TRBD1	TGTGCCAGCGGTTACTCGTCAGGGGGCCGGAGCAAGTTCTTC	CASGYSSGGRSKFF
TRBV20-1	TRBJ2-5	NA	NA	TGCAGTGCTAGAGATAGGAGGGCGCAAGAGACCCAGTACTTC	CSARDRRAQETQYF
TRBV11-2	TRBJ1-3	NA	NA	TGTGCCAGCAGCGGCAGCTATGGAAACACCATATATTTT	CASSGSYGNTIYF
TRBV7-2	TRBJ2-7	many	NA	TGTGCCAGCAGCGTCGCGGGGGAGCAGTACTTC	CASSVAGEQYF
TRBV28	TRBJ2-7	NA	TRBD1	TGTGCCAGCAGTTTAAACCCTGGCAGGGGGCCCTACAAGCAGTACTTC	CASSLNPGRGPYKQYF
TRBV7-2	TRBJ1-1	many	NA	TGTGCCAGCAGCTTATTACAGGGCACTGAAGCTTTCTTT	CASSLLQGTEAFF
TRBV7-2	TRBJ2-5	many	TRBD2	TGTGCCAGCAGCCGAAGACTAGCGGAAGAGACCCAGTACTTC	CASSRRLAEETQYF
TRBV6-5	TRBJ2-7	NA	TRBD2	TGTGCCAGCAGTTACTCGGCGGGGGGCTCATGGGTCTACGAGCAGTACTTC	CASSYSAGGSWVYEQYF
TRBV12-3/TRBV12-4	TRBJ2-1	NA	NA	TGTGCCAGCAGACGCACACAGGCCTACAATGAGCAGTTCTTC	CASRRTQAYNEQFF
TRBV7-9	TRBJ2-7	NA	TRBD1	TGTGCCAGCAGCCCTGGGACAGGGGGCGCCCGGTGGCAGTACTTC	CASSPGTGGARWQYF
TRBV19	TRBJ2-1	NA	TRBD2	TGTGCCAGTAGTATAGGGGGAGGGCCGGGCATTAGCTCCTACAATGAGCAGTTCTTC	CASSIGGGPGISSYNEQFF
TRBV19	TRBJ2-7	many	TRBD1	TGTGCCAGCTCCGGGACAGGGGGATACGAGCAGTACTTC	CASSGTGGYEQYF
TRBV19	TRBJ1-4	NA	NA	TGTGCCACCGCGACTGGGAGAGGTGAAAAACTGTTTTTT	CATATGRGEKLFF
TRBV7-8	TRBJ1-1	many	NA	TGTGCCAGCAGCGCAAGAAGGGAAACTGAAGCTTTCTTT	CASSARRETEAFF
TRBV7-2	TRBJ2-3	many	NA	TGTGCCAGCAGCCGAACCGGTGGCCGGCAAGTTGGTACGCAGTATTTT	CASSRTGGRQVGTQYF
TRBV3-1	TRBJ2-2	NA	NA	TGTGCCAGCAGACCGGCGAGCTTGAACACCGGGGAGCTGTTTTTT	CASRPASLNTGELFF
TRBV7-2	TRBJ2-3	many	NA	TGTGCCAGCAGCCCGGACACAGATACGCAGTATTTT	CASSPDTDTQYF
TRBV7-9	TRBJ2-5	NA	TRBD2	TGTGCCAGCAGCCAGACCCGGACTAGCGATGAGACCCAGTACTTC	CASSQTRTSDETQYF
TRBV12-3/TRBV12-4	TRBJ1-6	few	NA	TGTGCCAGCAGTTCGGGGCCCCTGGGCGCACCCCTCCACTTT	CASSSGPLGAPLHF
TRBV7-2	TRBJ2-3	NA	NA	TGTGCCAGCAGCCTCCTCGGAAATACGCAGTATTTT	CASSLLGNTQYF
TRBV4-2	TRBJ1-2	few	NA	TGTGCCAGCAGCCAAGACGAGGCCCAGGGGATCGATGGCTACACCTTC	CASSQDEAQGIDGYTF
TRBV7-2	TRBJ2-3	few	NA	TGTGCCAGCAGCTTAGGGGGCGGCTACATATACACAGATACGCAGTATTTT	CASSLGGGYIYTDTQYF
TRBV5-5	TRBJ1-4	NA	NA	TGTGCCAGCAGCCCCGGGATGCTTAATGAAAAACTGTTTTTT	CASSPGMLNEKLFF
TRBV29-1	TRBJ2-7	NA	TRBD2	TGCAGCGTTGAACTGGGACTAGCGGGAGTCGAGCAGTACTTC	CSVELGLAGVEQYF
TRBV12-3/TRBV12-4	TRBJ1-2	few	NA	TGTGCCAGCAGCCGATCTAACTATGGCTACACCTTC	CASSRSNYGYTF
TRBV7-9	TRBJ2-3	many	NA	TGTGCCAGCAGCTTATCTAGCACAGATACGCAGTATTTT	CASSLSSTDTQYF
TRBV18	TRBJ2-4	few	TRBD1	TGTGCCAGCTCACCAGGGACAGGGAGGAAAAACATTCAGTACTTC	CASSPGTGRKNIQYF
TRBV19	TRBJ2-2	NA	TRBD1	TGTGCCAGTAGTATACCCCGACAGGGGGCGAACACCGGGGAGCTGTTTTTT	CASSIPRQGANTGELFF
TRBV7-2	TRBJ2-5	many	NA	TGTGCCAGCAGCCAAAGACGGCCGGAGACCCAGTACTTC	CASSQRRPETQYF